A selection of T cell receptor beta chains follows, all from one sample in a study of beta chain features in type 1 diabetes. Here immunoSEQ multiplex PCR was the method, and the copy in TCRdb shows in-frame clones only, minus some. The data show about 160,000 clones, approximately 7.8% seen once. Sequencing was done on a sample of central memory CD4+ T cells from blood. The receptors were sampled from a woman aged 35 to 49 with type 1 diabetes. CDR3s include the opening cysteine and the closing phenylalanine or tryptophan. Fields, in order: V gene, D gene, clone size, J gene, CDR3 DNA, CDR3 protein. A D gene is named only where the DNA matches it firmly. The size of a clone is reported for some rows only, either as once, few or many, or as a class for expanded clones.

TRBV11-2,TRBD2,few,TRBJ2-7,TGTGCCAGCAGCCAGGGGACTAGCGGGCTTGACGAGCAGTACTTC,CASSQGTSGLDEQYF
TRBV10-3,.,few,TRBJ2-1,TGTGCCATCAGTGAGTCGGAGATAGCCTTCAATGAGCAGTTCTTC,CAISESEIAFNEQFF
TRBV5-1,TRBD2,.,TRBJ2-5,TGCGCCAGCAGCACAAGGACTAGCGGGATCGAGACCCAGTACTTC,CASSTRTSGIETQYF
TRBV25-1,TRBD2,many,TRBJ2-1,TGTGCCAGCAGTGACAAAGTAGGCGGGGGGGTCAATGAGCAGTTCTTC,CASSDKVGGGVNEQFF
TRBV5-1,.,.,TRBJ1-1,TGCGCCAGCCGCGTCCAGGGGAACACTGAAGCTTTCTTT,CASRVQGNTEAFF
TRBV14,TRBD2,.,TRBJ2-1,TGTGCCAGCAGCCCCGCCCGAGCTGGCGGGAGGCCTAACAATGAGCAGTTCTTC,CASSPARAGGRPNNEQFF
TRBV10-3,.,.,TRBJ1-2,TGTGCCATCAGTGAACTCGGAGGCCGCTATGGCTACACCTTC,CAISELGGRYGYTF
TRBV5-1,.,few,TRBJ1-2,TGCGCCAGCAGCTCCCGCGGACAGTTTAACTATGGCTACACCTTC,CASSSRGQFNYGYTF
TRBV5-1,TRBD1,.,TRBJ2-7,TGCGCCAGCAGCTTCCGGGACAGGGTAACAAGCGAGCAGTACTTC,CASSFRDRVTSEQYF
TRBV27,TRBD1,.,TRBJ1-5,TGTGCCAGCAGTCCGGAGGGACAGGGTCCCAATCAGCCCCAGCATTTT,CASSPEGQGPNQPQHF
TRBV1,.,many,TRBJ1-1,TGCACCAGCAGCCGTCGGGGGTTAACCACTGAAGCTTTCTTT,CTSSRRGLTTEAFF
TRBV2,.,few,TRBJ2-2,TGTGCCAGTCATGTAGTGCGGGGTGGGGAGCTGTTTTTT,CASHVVRGGELFF
TRBV5-6,TRBD1,few,TRBJ1-5,TGTGCCAGCAGCTCCCAACATACAGGGGGCGGACAGCCCCAGCATTTT,CASSSQHTGGGQPQHF
TRBV7-2,.,.,TRBJ1-1,TGTGCCAGCAGCTCAGACAGGAACACTGAAGCTTTCTTT,CASSSDRNTEAFF
TRBV7-9,.,few,TRBJ2-1,TGTGCCAGCAGCCCCAGCGGGTCTAGCTCCTACAATGAGCAGTTCTTC,CASSPSGSSSYNEQFF
TRBV7-9,TRBD2,.,TRBJ2-5,TGTGCCACCTCCCAGAGCGGGGGGGCTAGGCCATCCCAGTACTTC,CATSQSGGARPSQYF
TRBV2,.,many,TRBJ2-2,TGTGCCAGCAGTGTCCAGAGCGCGAACACCGGGGAGCTGTTTTTT,CASSVQSANTGELFF
TRBV7-9,TRBD1,few,TRBJ1-4,TGTGCCAGCAGCCTCGACAGGGACGAAAAACTGTTTTTT,CASSLDRDEKLFF
TRBV27,.,.,TRBJ1-5,TGTGCCAGCTCCAGGGGTTACGGTCAGCCCCAGCATTTT,CASSRGYGQPQHF
TRBV5-6,TRBD1,.,TRBJ1-1,TGTGCCAGCAGCCTAGGGACAGGCGGAAGAGGAACTGAAGCTTTCTTT,CASSLGTGGRGTEAFF
TRBV11-3,.,.,TRBJ2-1,TGTGCCAGCAGCTTCGAGAATGAGCAGTTCTTC,CASSFENEQFF
TRBV7-9,TRBD1,.,TRBJ2-5,TGTGCCAGCAGCTTGGCCCAGGGGGCCCAAGAGACCCAGTACTTC,CASSLAQGAQETQYF
TRBV28,.,many,TRBJ2-7,TGTGCCATCCTGCGGGACGGTGCCTACGAGCAGTACTTC,CAILRDGAYEQYF
TRBV5-1,.,few,TRBJ2-5,TGCGCCAGCCGGGAAGGAGGTAGTCAAGAGACCCAGTACTTC,CASREGGSQETQYF